This TCR beta chain stems from a study of Ad26.COV2.S vaccination and SARS-CoV-2 variants. Study context: Into the muscle, Ad26.COV2.S was dosed once or twice, 56 days apart.

Repertoires were generated with immunoSEQ multiplex PCR, while TCRdb's copy carries only in-frame clones and drops some. This table holds more than 300,000 clones, about 87% found once. Germline V gene lookup returns CDR1 LNHDA and CDR2 SQIVND (reference sequence). The CDR3 spans 13 residues. Treatment noted: approximately 18 received Ad26.COV2.S at low or high dose, single or two shots; several received placebo; per-sample allocation not given. Specimens were obtained on day 63 following the first vaccine or placebo injection. This vaccine is an Ad26 vector that expresses the Wuhan-strain SARS-CoV-2 spike.

The chain combines TRBV19 with TRBJ2-1; D unresolved. This specimen was peripheral blood, taken in a trial of Ad26.COV2.S vaccine versus placebo. This receptor was identified in a person aged 18-60 years who received the Ad26.COV2.S COVID-19 vaccine or a placebo. The CDR3 DNA sequence: TGTGCAATGGGGTTTGACTCGCCTTTCGAGCAGTTCTTC. Amino acid sequence: CAMGFDSPFEQFF.